Listed here are 21 T cell receptor beta chains from one sample, sequenced in a study of blood T cell repertoires in COVID-19. Some clones are missing from TCRdb's copy, which holds only in-frame ones; the method was immunoSEQ multiplex PCR. The table shows just over 300,000 clones, with approximately 91% occurring only once. The sample was PBMCs or T cells enriched from blood (not recorded which). These TCRs come from a woman in her thirties or forties who had recovered from COVID-19.

The chain uses TRBV29-1 and TRBJ2-1, with 9 bases fitting TRBD1. In germline, CDR1 is SQVTM, CDR2 ANQGSEA. The CDR3 spans 14 residues. The J segment lost 2 bases and the V segment lost 8 bases, leaving 7 bases of the junction unmatched. DNA of the CDR3: TGCAGCCTTCGGGACAGGGATCCCTACAATGAGCAGTTCTTC. As protein: CSLRDRDPYNEQFF.

This clone has a single count. This chain connects TRBV27 to TRBJ1-3, with D maybe TRBD1 (6 bases). There are 15 residues in the CDR3. V lost 4 bases, J lost 0 bases, and 10 bases lay in between. CDR1 is MNHEY and CDR2 is SMNVEV in the germline V gene (reference sequence). CDR3 nucleotide sequence: TGTGCCAGCAGTTGGGGGGGCGGCTCTGGAAACACCATATATTTT. This codes for CASSWGGGSGNTIYF.

This sequence joins TRBV2 and TRBJ1-3, with D hard to call. Trimming cost V 4 bases and J 4 bases, with 11 bases left between them. Germline-derived CDR1 and CDR2 are SNHLY and FYNNEI. The CDR3 extends over 14 amino acids. CDR3 sequence (DNA): TGTGCCAGCAGTGTATCCACGCGAGGAAACACCATATATTTT. Translated, it gives CASSVSTRGNTIYF.

The V call is TRBV6-5, the J call TRBJ1-6; D is possibly TRBD1 (6 bases). V lost 4 bases, J lost 10 bases, and 11 bases lay in between. The CDR3 spans 13 residues. Germline-derived CDR1 and CDR2 are MNHEY and SVGAGI. The CDR3 bases are TGTGCCAGCAGTTTAACAGGGAACTCACCCCTCCACTTT. Translation: CASSLTGNSPLHF.

The chain joins TRBV19 to TRBJ1-2; no definite D call. The CDR3 length is 12 residues. Germline V gives CDR1 LNHDA, CDR2 SQIVND (reference sequence). Between the trimmed V and J ends, which lost 1 base and 8 bases, there was a span of 8 bases. The CDR3 DNA reads TGTGCCAGTAGTATAGGGCAGTTCGGCTACACCTTC. This codes for CASSIGQFGYTF.

The V and J genes are TRBV29-1 and TRBJ2-2; 8 positions agree with TRBD1. The germline V gene encodes CDR1 SQVTM and CDR2 ANQGSEA. The V segment lost 7 bases and the J segment 6 bases; nucleotides outside the gene matches: 10. The CDR3 is 14 residues long. CDR3 amino acids: CSATSDREAGELFF. The CDR3 DNA reads TGCAGCGCCACCTCGGACAGGGAAGCCGGGGAGCTGTTTTTT.

The chain carries TRBV18 and TRBJ1-2; D possibly corresponds to TRBD1 (5 bases). The germline V and J ends were trimmed by 3 bases and 5 bases, with 13 bases remaining between them. Germline values: CDR1 KGHSH, CDR2 LQKENI. CDR3 length: 14 residues. CDR3 DNA sequence: TGTGCCAGCTCACCCCCCGACAGCCTGTATGGCTACACCTTC. Its translation: CASSPPDSLYGYTF. Filled out from reference TRBV18 and TRBJ1-2, the complete variable domain reads NAGVMQNPRHLVRRRGQEARLRCSPMKGHSHVYWYRQLPEEGLKFMVYLQKENIIDESGMPKERFSAEFPKEGPSILRIQQVVRGDSAAYFCASSPPDSLYGYTFGSGTRLTVV.

The chain recombines TRBV24-1 with TRBJ2-5; D is ambiguous. The CDR3 extends over 12 amino acids. Trimming stripped 3 bases from V and 5 bases from J, with 6 bases between. Per the germline V gene, CDR1 is KGHDR and CDR2 is SFDVKD. The CDR3 DNA sequence: TGTGCCACCAGTGATACAATGGAGACCCAGTACTTC. Translated, it gives CATSDTMETQYF.

This clone was seen more than once but under ten times. The CDR3 bases are TGTGCCAGCAGCTTACGTGCCCTAGCGGGAACAAATGAGCAGTTCTTC. Its protein product is CASSLRALAGTNEQFF. This sequence joins TRBV7-3 and TRBJ2-1, with 9 positions matching TRBD2. The CDR3 covers 16 residues. The V gene's germline CDR1 is SGHTA and CDR2 FQGTGA. V was clipped by 2 bases and J by 7 bases; unmatched bases: 9.

The chain is built from TRBV19 and TRBJ1-2, with D possibly TRBD1 on 6 matching bases. The germline V and J ends were trimmed by 8 bases and 4 bases, with 8 bases remaining between them. The CDR3 loop spans 11 amino acids. Germline assignment: CDR1 LNHDA and CDR2 SQIVND (reference sequence). DNA of the CDR3: TGTGCCAGTTGGGACACCTATGGCTACACCTTC. This gives the protein CASWDTYGYTF.

The chain joins TRBV4-3 to TRBJ2-1; 9 bases line up with TRBD1. CDR3 length: 17 residues. Germline-derived CDR1 and CDR2 are LGHNA and YSLEER. V dropped 0 bases and J dropped 5; count of bases not matched to a gene: 8. CDR3 residues: CASSQDQWTGVNNEQFF. CDR3 bases: TGCGCCAGCAGCCAAGATCAATGGACAGGGGTTAACAATGAGCAGTTCTTC.

The chain is built from TRBV5-4 and TRBJ2-1; perhaps TRBD2 as D (5 bases). V gave up 0 bases and J gave up 7 bases, with 11 bases separating them. CDR3 length: 14 residues. CDR1 is SGHNT, CDR2 YYREEE, per germline (reference sequence). For the CDR3, the DNA is TGTGCCAGCAGCTTGGAACTAGAGAGGAATGAGCAGTTCTTC. Translated: CASSLELERNEQFF.

The gene calls are TRBV9 and TRBJ2-1; the match to TRBD1 covers 9 bases. After removal of 2 bases from V and 0 bases from J, the junction contained 0 bases not matched to a gene. This CDR3 spans 15 amino acids. Germline-derived CDR1 and CDR2 are SGDLS and YYNGEE. CDR3 DNA: TGTGCCAGCAGCGTGGGACAGGGCTCCTACAATGAGCAGTTCTTC. This sequence encodes CASSVGQGSYNEQFF.

This chain connects TRBV27 to TRBJ2-7; D perhaps matches TRBD1 (6 bases). The CDR3 extends over 14 amino acids. Per the germline V gene, CDR1 is MNHEY and CDR2 is SMNVEV (reference sequence). Trimming shortened V by 5 bases and J by 3 bases, and 14 bases separated the two germline ends. CDR3 DNA sequence: TGTGCCAGCAGTATCGGACAGCGTCTCTACGAGCAGTACTTC. Translating it yields CASSIGQRLYEQYF.

As DNA, the CDR3 is TGTGCCAGCAGCCCTATATCGGGTACTGGAAACACCATATATTTT. Translating gives CASSPISGTGNTIYF. This chain links TRBV7-6 with TRBJ1-3; D is unclear. Trimming shortened V by 5 bases and J by 2 bases, and 13 bases separated the two germline ends. Germline CDR1 and CDR2: SGHVS and FNYEAQ. The CDR3 contains 15 residues.

In regard to this clone: Its ends do not fully match the called genes, so a read error is possible. The rearrangement links TRBV7-7 to TRBJ2-5; D remains unclear. This CDR3 spans 14 amino acids. CDR1 and CDR2 from the germline V gene are SSHAT and FNYEAQ (reference sequence). The CDR3 DNA is TGTGCTAGCAGCTTATCCCGGGACCAAGAGACCCAGTACTTC. Protein: CASSLSRDQETQYF.

Written as DNA, the CDR3 is TGTGCCAGCAATTACAGGGAGACCACCGGGGAGCTGTTTTTT. It specifies CASNYRETTGELFF. The V and J genes are TRBV2 and TRBJ2-2, with D maybe TRBD1 (6 bases). Trimming stripped 7 bases from V and 4 bases from J, with 13 bases between. CDR1 is SNHLY and CDR2 is FYNNEI in the germline V gene. The CDR3 runs 14 residues.

The gene calls are TRBV5-1 and TRBJ1-1; D remains ambiguous. The V end was cut by 2 bases, the J end by 5 bases, with 10 bases between. Germline lookup yields CDR1 SGHRS and CDR2 YFSETQ. The CDR3 spans 13 residues. The CDR3 sequence is CASSFSGETEAFF. CDR3 in DNA: TGCGCCAGCAGCTTCAGCGGGGAGACTGAAGCTTTCTTT.

The chain recombines TRBV28 with TRBJ2-1, with D unclear. Germline values: CDR1 MDHEN, CDR2 SYDVKM. V was trimmed by 2 bases and J by 3 bases, leaving 11 bases between them. CDR3 size: 15 residues. CDR3: CASSLIPRNYNEQFF. As DNA, the CDR3 is TGTGCCAGCAGTTTAATTCCCAGGAACTACAATGAGCAGTTCTTC.

The chain recombines TRBV3-1 (or the pseudogene TRBV3-2) with TRBJ1-1, with D possibly matching TRBD1 (5 bases). CDR3 size: 13 residues. Trimming pared 3 bases from V and 1 base from J, leaving 6 bases between. Germline V gene lookup returns CDR1 LGHDT and CDR2 YNNKEL (reference sequence). The CDR3 reads CASSHQGNTEAFF. The DNA of the CDR3 is TGTGCCAGCAGCCACCAGGGGAACACTGAAGCTTTCTTT.

V is TRBV24-1 and J is TRBJ2-2, with TRBD1 identical over 10 bases. With 4 bases clipped from V and 7 bases from J, the junction kept 11 bases outside the gene matches. The CDR3 contains 17 residues. CDR1 KGHDR and CDR2 SFDVKD come from the germline V gene. The CDR3: CATSDRRQGAMVGELFF. The CDR3 bases are TGTGCCACCAGTGACCGAAGACAGGGGGCGATGGTCGGGGAGCTGTTTTTT.